This TCR beta chain was sequenced for a study of blood T cell repertoires in COVID-19. Germline V gene data show CDR1 as SGHRS and CDR2 as YFSETQ. The V end lost 5 bases, the J end lost 5 bases, and 14 bases lay between the germline ends. This CDR3 has 14 residues. Data came from immunoSEQ multiplex PCR; TCRdb stores just in-frame clones and leaves some out. Of around 230,000 clones in the sample, about nine tenths were seen once. V is TRBV5-1 and J is TRBJ2-4, with D perhaps matching TRBD2 (5 bases). Sequenced: peripheral blood. The TCR sequence derives from a man aged 25-40 years who had recovered from COVID-19. The CDR3 region has the DNA TGCGCCAGCAGGAGGGATAGCACCCAAAACATTCAGTACTTC. Translating it yields CASRRDSTQNIQYF.